This entry lists 22 T cell receptor beta chains sequenced from one sample in a study of Ad26.COV2.S vaccination and SARS-CoV-2 variants. Generated by immunoSEQ multiplex PCR, the TCRdb table keeps only in-frame clones and is missing some. The table has about 350,000 clones, about 87% seen once; the top ten hold about 6.4%. Regarding treatment: around 19 received Ad26.COV2.S at low or high dose, single or two shots; 5 received placebo; per-sample allocation not given. Collection of samples fell on day 63 after the first vaccine or placebo injection. The sample here was peripheral blood, taken in a trial of Ad26.COV2.S vaccine versus placebo. Receptors originate from a person aged 18-65 years who received the Ad26.COV2.S COVID-19 vaccine or a placebo.

This sequence joins TRBV4-1 and TRBJ2-1, with D possibly matching TRBD2 (6 bases). In germline, CDR1 is MGHRA, CDR2 YSYEKL. The length of the CDR3 is 19 residues. Trimming removed 3 bases from V and 0 bases from J, with 21 bases in between. The CDR3: CASSHFMGGAESSYNEQFF. CDR3 DNA sequence: TGCGCCAGCAGCCACTTTATGGGGGGAGCGGAGAGCTCCTACAATGAGCAGTTCTTC.

This clone was recorded only once. The rearrangement uses TRBV19 and TRBJ2-7, with D unclear. The CDR3 spans 14 residues. With 3 bases removed from V and 2 bases from J, the gap between germline ends came to 11 bases. Germline loops: CDR1 LNHDA, CDR2 SQIVND (reference sequence). This CDR3 reads CASSIGRRTYEQYF. CDR3 nucleotide sequence: TGTGCCAGTAGTATTGGCCGGAGAACCTACGAGCAGTACTTC.

The chain recombines TRBV18 with TRBJ2-2, with D perhaps TRBD1 or TRBD2 (5 bases each). Looked up from germline, CDR1 is KGHSH and CDR2 is LQKENI. V lost 0 bases, J lost 4 bases, and 15 bases lay in between. This CDR3 spans 17 amino acids. The CDR3 sequence is CASSPPWAGTTTGELFF. The CDR3 nucleotides read TGTGCCAGCTCACCACCCTGGGCAGGGACGACCACCGGGGAGCTGTTTTTT. The full variable domain, in which reference TRBV18 and TRBJ2-2 provide the parts outside the CDR3, is NAGVMQNPRHLVRRRGQEARLRCSPMKGHSHVYWYRQLPEEGLKFMVYLQKENIIDESGMPKERFSAEFPKEGPSILRIQQVVRGDSAAYFCASSPPWAGTTTGELFFGEGSRLTVL.

V gene TRBV30 combines with J gene TRBJ1-4; D possibly corresponds to TRBD1 (5 bases). V was shortened by 4 bases and J by 7 bases, with 16 bases between the two germline ends. CDR3 size: 14 residues. CDR1 and CDR2 (germline): GTSNPN, SVGIG (reference sequence). CDR3: CAWTRVGLSEKLFF. CDR3 DNA: TGTGCCTGGACGAGGGTGGGGCTAAGTGAAAAACTGTTTTTT. The complete variable domain, with remaining parts taken from reference TRBV30 and TRBJ1-4, reads SQTIHQWPATLVQPVGSPLSLECTVEGTSNPNLYWYRQAAGRGLQLLFYSVGIGQISSEVPQNLSASRPQDRQFILSSKKLLLSDSGFYLCAWTRVGLSEKLFFGSGTQLSVL.

Here the CDR3 DNA reads TGTGCCTGGAGTGTATCCCGAGAAGCTTTCTTT. Encoded protein: CAWSVSREAFF. This chain uses TRBV30 with TRBJ1-1; D gene ambiguous. Germline loops: CDR1 GTSNPN, CDR2 SVGIG (reference sequence). V lost 0 bases and J 8 bases, leaving 7 bases between the germline ends. The CDR3 is 11 residues long.

This chain links TRBV18 with TRBJ1-5, with D possibly matching TRBD1 (6 bases). Germline lookup yields CDR1 KGHSH and CDR2 LQKENI. The CDR3 is 15 amino acids. V lost 1 base and J 7 bases, leaving 14 bases between the germline ends. The DNA for the CDR3 is TGTGCCAGCTCACCACTCGGGGGCGCAGGGCAGCCCCAGCATTTT. It is translated as CASSPLGGAGQPQHF.

The DNA for the CDR3 is TGTGCCAGCAGCCAAGGGAAAGAGACCCAGTACTTC. This encodes CASSQGKETQYF. The gene calls are TRBV4-2 and TRBJ2-5; no firm D call. This CDR3 has 12 residues. V lost 1 base to trimming and J lost 3 bases, with 3 bases between them. The germline CDR1 and CDR2 sequences are LGHNA and YNFKEQ.

V usage is TRBV28 and J usage is TRBJ1-2, with D maybe TRBD1 (5 bases). From germline, CDR1 is MDHEN and CDR2 SYDVKM. Trimming stripped 3 bases from V and 1 base from J, with 15 bases between. CDR3 size: 16 residues. The CDR3 spells CASSFGGTRFNYGYTF. The CDR3, as DNA: TGTGCCAGCAGTTTCGGGGGGACCCGATTTAACTATGGCTACACCTTC.

V gene TRBV30 combines with J gene TRBJ1-5, with a weak D call TRBD1 (6 bases). CDR3 length: 14 amino acids. Germline CDR1 is GTSNPN and CDR2 is SVGIG (reference sequence). V gave up 5 bases and J gave up 4 bases, with 15 bases separating them. In DNA, the CDR3 is TGTGCCTGGCGGGGGACACAGGCTAATCAGCCCCAGCATTTT. This translates into CAWRGTQANQPQHF.

The chain carries TRBV5-1 and TRBJ2-1, with D possibly TRBD1 on 5 matching bases. The germline V gene has CDR1 SGHRS and CDR2 YFSETQ. The V end lost 2 bases, the J end lost 1 base, and 7 bases lay between the germline ends. There are 14 residues in the CDR3. The CDR3 sequence is CASSFDSSYNEQFF. CDR3 DNA: TGCGCCAGCAGCTTCGACAGTTCCTACAATGAGCAGTTCTTC.

This clone occurred once. The chain combines TRBV11-1 with TRBJ2-5; D not certain. Germline CDR1 and CDR2: SGHAT and FQDESV (reference sequence). Trimming left V 8 bases short and J 5 bases short, with 12 bases between. This CDR3 has 12 residues. The CDR3 DNA reads TGTGCCAGCTCCCACGTGGCTGAGACCCAGTACTTC. Translated, it gives CASSHVAETQYF.

This clone occurred a few times. The chain combines TRBV7-9 with TRBJ2-1; D is unresolved. Germline CDR1 and CDR2: SEHNR and FQNEAQ (reference sequence). The CDR3 is 12 residues long. The germline V and J ends were trimmed by 8 bases and 3 bases, with 8 bases remaining between them. This chain's CDR3 is CASQSDYNEQFF. Here the CDR3 DNA reads TGTGCCAGCCAGTCTGACTACAATGAGCAGTTCTTC.

The V call is TRBV2, the J call TRBJ1-1; D gene uncertain. The CDR3 runs to 14 residues. Trimming cost V 5 bases and J 5 bases, with 15 bases left between them. CDR1 is SNHLY and CDR2 is FYNNEI in the germline V gene. The DNA for the CDR3 is TGTGCCAGCAGTCTGAAGGGATATGGAACTGAAGCTTTCTTT. Encoded protein: CASSLKGYGTEAFF.

The chain carries TRBV18 and TRBJ2-7; D is unresolved. With 7 bases removed from V and 0 bases from J, the gap between germline ends came to 10 bases. Per germline, CDR1 KGHSH and CDR2 LQKENI. CDR3 length equals 13 residues. The CDR3 loop reads CASFGPSSYEQYF. The CDR3 DNA reads TGTGCCAGCTTCGGGCCCAGCTCCTACGAGCAGTACTTC. Full variable domain (missing parts from reference TRBV18 and TRBJ2-7): NAGVMQNPRHLVRRRGQEARLRCSPMKGHSHVYWYRQLPEEGLKFMVYLQKENIIDESGMPKERFSAEFPKEGPSILRIQQVVRGDSAAYFCASFGPSSYEQYFGPGTRLTVT.

The chain uses TRBV5-5 and TRBJ2-1; D may match TRBD1 or TRBD2 (5 bases each). The V gene lost 5 bases and the J gene lost 7 bases, with 19 bases spanning the gap. The CDR3 loop spans 15 amino acids. Germline V gene lookup returns CDR1 SGHKS and CDR2 YYEKEE (reference sequence). The CDR3 DNA follows: TGTGCCAGCAGTGGGGGACCGACGGGACGGAATGAGCAGTTCTTC. Amino acids: CASSGGPTGRNEQFF.

The V call is TRBV9, the J call TRBJ1-1; possible D gene TRBD1, 5 bases. Germline V gene sequence: CDR1 SGDLS, CDR2 YYNGEE. V dropped 0 bases and J dropped 5 bases, with 14 bases sitting between them. CDR3 size: 15 residues. The CDR3 reads CASSVGGLQGTEAFF. The CDR3 DNA follows: TGTGCCAGCAGCGTAGGGGGACTACAAGGGACTGAAGCTTTCTTT. Looking up the rest from reference TRBV9 and TRBJ1-1 gives the full variable domain: DSGVTQTPKHLITATGQRVTLRCSPRSGDLSVYWYQQSLDQGLQFLIQYYNGEERAKGNILERFSAQQFPDLHSELNLSSLELGDSALYFCASSVGGLQGTEAFFGQGTRLTVV.

The gene calls are TRBV11-1 and TRBJ2-7; TRBD1 matches at 11 bases. This CDR3 region has 13 residues. The V gene end was trimmed by 5 bases and the J gene end by 9 bases; junction bases not matched to a gene: 6. Germline CDR1 reads SGHAT; CDR2 reads FQDESV (reference sequence). The CDR3, as DNA: TGTGCCAGCAGCAACGGACAGGGGGCGACGCAGTACTTC. Protein: CASSNGQGATQYF.

V and J are TRBV30 and TRBJ1-5, with a weak D call TRBD1 (6 bases). The V end lost 4 bases, the J end lost 9 bases, and 16 bases lay between the germline ends. CDR1 and CDR2 (germline): GTSNPN, SVGIG (reference sequence). The CDR3 runs to 13 residues. Written as DNA, the CDR3 is TGTGCCTGGACTAATATCAGGGGAGGGCCCCAGCATTTT. This codes for CAWTNIRGGPQHF.

The chain has TRBV11-2 and TRBJ1-6; no definite D call. Germline V CDR1 and CDR2: SGHAT, FQNNGV. This CDR3 is 14 amino acids long. The V and J ends lost 0 bases and 7 bases respectively, with 7 bases between them. The CDR3 bases are TGTGCCAGCAGCTTAGACGTAGTAAATTCACCCCTCCACTTT. Translation: CASSLDVVNSPLHF.

J is TRBJ2-7 and V is TRBV7-9; 12 nucleotides match TRBD2. V gave up 5 bases and J gave up 2 bases; unmatched junction bases: 7. Germline lookup yields CDR1 SEHNR and CDR2 FQNEAQ (reference sequence). The CDR3 has 16 residues. The CDR3: CASSTLTSGSAYEQYF. The CDR3 DNA reads as TGTGCCAGCAGCACCCTGACTAGCGGGAGCGCCTACGAGCAGTACTTC. The full variable domain, with the rest looked up from reference TRBV7-9 and TRBJ2-7, is DTGVSQNPRHKITKRGQNVTFRCDPISEHNRLYWYRQTLGQGPEFLTYFQNEAQLEKSRLLSDRFSAERPKGSFSTLEIQRTEQGDSAMYLCASSTLTSGSAYEQYFGPGTRLTVT.

This clone was recorded once. The chain uses TRBV4-1 and TRBJ2-1, with unresolved D. The germline gives CDR1 MGHRA, CDR2 YSYEKL. Trimming shortened V by 1 base and J by 2 bases, and 15 bases separated the two germline ends. This CDR3 contains 17 residues. The CDR3 DNA reads TGCGCCAGCAGCCAAGTCAGTCAGGCTTTGGCCTACAATGAGCAGTTCTTC. As protein: CASSQVSQALAYNEQFF.

As DNA, the CDR3 is TGTGCCAGCAGTTACTCAAGCGGGGATTACAATGAGCAGTTCTTC. This sequence encodes CASSYSSGDYNEQFF. V and J are TRBV6-5 and TRBJ2-1, with 7 bases aligning to TRBD2. CDR1 MNHEY and CDR2 SVGAGI come from the germline V gene. V shed 0 bases and J 4 bases; nucleotides not matched to a gene: 3. The CDR3 has 15 residues.